Following are 15 T cell receptor beta chains from one sample sequenced in a study of blood T cells in healthy people across ages. PCR was performed a second time for roughly 7 to 11 cycles using a sample-barcoded 5' primer and a J-beta primer mix. From the 5' RACE reads, TCRdb called clonotypes with MiXCR, one entry per CDR3 protein. The data show around 1,000,000 distinct CDR3 sequences, with roughly 24% seen just once and less than 0.75% held by the top ten. The data also belong to a second study, concerning T cells of mothers and their children.

Material for sequencing was blood. The receptors were sampled from a girl aged 2 to 10 in good health.

This clonotype was counted a few times. The chain couples TRBV20-1 to TRBJ1-5; weak D call: TRBD1 (5 bases). CDR1 and CDR2 (germline): DFQATT, SNEGSKA (reference sequence). The CDR3 consists of 12 residues. V was clipped by 6 bases and J by 5 bases, with 11 bases between them. The CDR3 DNA follows: TGCAGTGCCACGGGACGCGATCAGCCCCAGCATTTT. This sequence encodes CSATGRDQPQHF.

This rearrangement joins TRBV20-1 to TRBJ1-1, with D possibly TRBD1 on 6 matching bases. Germline CDR1 is DFQATT and CDR2 is SNEGSKA (reference sequence). The length of the CDR3 is 16 residues. The germline V and J ends were trimmed by 0 bases and 8 bases, with 22 bases remaining between them. Here the CDR3 DNA reads TGCAGTGCTAGAGAGGAGGCGTCAGGGCTTACAGGGGAAGCTTTCTTT. It encodes CSAREEASGLTGEAFF.

This rearrangement joins TRBV20-1 to TRBJ2-1, with 14 bases lining up with TRBD2. The J segment lost 9 bases and the V segment lost 2 bases, leaving 6 bases of the junction unmatched. The CDR3 runs 15 residues. The germline V gene encodes CDR1 DFQATT and CDR2 SNEGSKA (reference sequence). The chain's CDR3 is CSARLTSGGEVEQFF. For the CDR3, the DNA is TGCAGTGCTAGATTGACTAGCGGGGGGGAGGTTGAGCAGTTCTTC.

This clonotype has only a few counts. This chain joins TRBV5-1 and TRBJ1-1; maybe TRBD1 (6 bases). Germline V CDR1 and CDR2: SGHRS, YFSETQ. Trimming pared 4 bases from V and 1 base from J, leaving 14 bases between. This CDR3 is 15 amino acids long. The CDR3 here is CASSQTGVTNTEAFF. The CDR3 region has the DNA TGCGCCAGCAGCCAGACAGGAGTGACGAACACTGAAGCTTTCTTT.

The chain combines TRBV6-5 with TRBJ2-5; weak D call: TRBD2 (6 bases). The germline V and J ends were trimmed by 2 bases and 5 bases, with 15 bases remaining between them. This CDR3 is built from 15 residues. The germline V gene has CDR1 MNHEY and CDR2 SVGAGI. DNA of the CDR3: TGTGCCAGCAGTTACCCCAGCGGCGGGATCGAGACCCAGTACTTC. Translated: CASSYPSGGIETQYF.

This clonotype has more than one count but fewer than ten. The chain links TRBV10-2 to TRBJ2-7, with D uncertain. The CDR3 sequence is 14 residues long. Germline CDR1 and CDR2: WSHSY and SAAADI. V lost 0 bases, J lost 0 bases, and 6 bases lay in between. CDR3 loop: CASSESDGSYEQYF. CDR3 sequence (DNA): TGCGCCAGCAGTGAGTCGGACGGCTCCTACGAGCAGTACTTC.

This chain connects TRBV28 to TRBJ2-7; tentatively, D is TRBD1 or TRBD2 (5 bases each). The germline CDR1 and CDR2 sequences are MDHEN and SYDVKM. V was pared by 10 bases and J by 3 bases, with 16 bases between. The CDR3 totals 13 residues. The CDR3 loop is CAITGTAFYEQYF. CDR3 DNA sequence: TGTGCCATTACCGGGACCGCTTTCTACGAGCAGTACTTC.

This clonotype was seen more than once but under ten times. At one of its ends the junction is not consistent with the germline gene, which may arise from a read error. V usage is TRBV28 and J usage is TRBJ2-1; TRBD2 aligns across 9 bases. This CDR3 region has 14 residues. CDR1 is MDHEN and CDR2 is SYDVKM in the germline V gene. For the CDR3, the DNA is TGTGCCAGCAGTTTTAGCCTAGCGGGAAGTGAGCAGTTCTTT. This codes for CASSFSLAGSEQFF.

The chain has TRBV2 and TRBJ2-5; D unresolved. V was cut by 5 bases and J by 3 bases, with 13 bases left in between. Germline V gene data show CDR1 as SNHLY and CDR2 as FYNNEI. The length of the CDR3 is 14 residues. CDR3 loop: CASSPQGPEETQYF. Here the CDR3 DNA reads TGTGCCAGCAGTCCCCAAGGCCCGGAAGAGACCCAGTACTTC.

The V call is TRBV6-5, the J call TRBJ1-1, with D maybe TRBD1 (5 bases). Germline assignment: CDR1 MNHEY and CDR2 SVGAGI. The CDR3 loop spans 15 amino acids. V shed 2 bases and J shed 3 bases, with 13 bases lying between them. DNA of the CDR3: TGTGCCAGCAGTTACCTCTCGGGGGTGGACACTGAAGCTTTCTTT. This gives the protein CASSYLSGVDTEAFF.

The chain carries TRBV7-2 and TRBJ2-3; 7 bases agree with TRBD2. The length of the CDR3 is 15 residues. CDR1 and CDR2 (germline): SGHTA, FQGNSA. J was trimmed by 2 bases and V by 8 bases; bases with no gene match: 10. This CDR3 is CASSTGGDDTDTQYF. The CDR3 DNA follows: TGTGCCAGCTCAACGGGGGGTGACGACACAGATACGCAGTATTTT.

CDR3 amino acids: CASRIDQGAQPQHF. The DNA for the CDR3 is TGTGCCAGCAGAATTGATCAGGGGGCTCAGCCCCAGCATTTT. The rearrangement links TRBV6-5 to TRBJ1-5, with TRBD1 matching over 8 bases. Germline V gene data show CDR1 as MNHEY and CDR2 as SVGAGI. Trimming removed 6 bases from V and 6 bases from J; junction bases left unmatched: 7. The CDR3 has 14 amino acids.

The chain uses TRBV29-1 and TRBJ2-1; TRBD2 matches 10 bases. Germline V CDR1 and CDR2: SQVTM, ANQGSEA. V was pared by 5 bases and J by 8 bases, with 6 bases of the junction left unmatched. CDR3 size: 13 residues. CDR3 sequence reads: CSVSGRAWDEQFF. The CDR3 coding sequence is TGCAGCGTTAGCGGGAGGGCCTGGGATGAGCAGTTCTTC.

The table lists this clonotype with a few counts. The genes are TRBV7-2 and TRBJ2-3; D is undetermined. CDR1 is SGHTA, CDR2 FQGNSA, per germline. The germline V and J ends were trimmed by 5 bases and 0 bases, with 9 bases remaining between them. The CDR3 sequence is 14 residues long. CDR3: CASSMDGSTDTQYF. The DNA for the CDR3 is TGTGCCAGCAGCATGGACGGTAGCACAGATACGCAGTATTTT.

The V gene is TRBV4-3, the J gene TRBJ2-5, with D perhaps TRBD2 (7 bases). Germline CDR1 is LGHNA and CDR2 is YSLEER. The CDR3 covers 16 residues. The V end was cut by 0 bases, the J end by 2 bases, with 13 bases between. In DNA form, the CDR3 reads TGCGCCAGCAGCCAAGATGGGGGGGCGTCACAAGAGACCCAGTACTTC. Protein product: CASSQDGGASQETQYF.